A single sample gave rise to the 2 T cell receptor beta chains below, sequenced in a study of radiation and T cells in renal cell carcinoma. The protocol was immunoSEQ multiplex PCR, while the TCRdb copy is restricted to in-frame clones and leaves out a portion. The data show about 20,000 clones, just over 60% seen once. Treatment in this sample: 15 Gy SBRT to primary tumor, nephrectomy 4 weeks later. The sequencing used tumor tissue, collected from a patient whose treatment included radiotherapy and nephrectomy. The receptor set was obtained from a woman aged 70-85 years with renal cell carcinoma.

As DNA, the CDR3 is TGTGCCAGCAGTTTAGTGACAGGGAACTATGGCTACACCTTC. This gives the protein CASSLVTGNYGYTF. The chain couples TRBV28 to TRBJ1-2, with 7 bases that match TRBD1. The junction had 2 bases not matched to a gene; V was cut back by 2 bases and J by 2 bases. CDR1 is MDHEN and CDR2 is SYDVKM in the germline V gene. This CDR3 has 14 amino acids.

This chain links TRBV27 with TRBJ2-7; perhaps TRBD2 as D (6 bases). The length of the CDR3 is 13 residues. V dropped 6 bases and J dropped 3 bases, with 12 bases sitting between them. Germline CDR1 reads MNHEY; CDR2 reads SMNVEV (reference sequence). The CDR3, as DNA: TGTGCCAGCAGGGGGGGTGGAAACTACGAGCAGTACTTC. Translating it yields CASRGGGNYEQYF.